Following are 10 T cell receptor beta chains from one sample sequenced in a study of Tregs in tolerant kidney transplant recipients. TCRdb's copy holds only in-frame clones and misses some; the assay was immunoSEQ multiplex PCR. Here the sample spans under 100,000 clones, roughly nine tenths being singletons. What was sequenced was CD8+ T cells from blood. The receptors stem from a human donor in good health.

V gene TRBV7-8 combines with J gene TRBJ1-1; D not certain. Germline V CDR1 and CDR2: SGHVS, FQNEAQ. V was cut by 4 bases and J by 0 bases, with 9 bases left in between. The CDR3 consists of 14 residues. This CDR3 reads CASSYRRLNTEAFF. Here the CDR3 DNA reads TGTGCCAGCAGCTATCGGCGATTGAACACTGAAGCTTTCTTT.

This rearrangement joins TRBV6-5 to TRBJ2-2; no definite D call. The CDR3 spans 12 residues. The germline gives CDR1 MNHEY, CDR2 SVGAGI. V was trimmed by 0 bases and J by 7 bases, leaving 3 bases between them. The CDR3 coding sequence is TGTGCCAGCAGTTACTCGAACGGGGAGCTGTTTTTT. This sequence encodes CASSYSNGELFF.

V usage is TRBV11-2 and J usage is TRBJ2-5; D is undetermined. TRBJ2-7 explains the end of the DNA better; the J call may be wrong. This CDR3 comprises 10 residues. Germline V gene data show CDR1 as SGHAT and CDR2 as FQNNGV. CDR3 bases: TGTGCCAGCAGCTCCGGCGAGCAGTACTTC. Translated: CASSSGEQYF.

This rearrangement joins TRBV25-1 to TRBJ2-7; 8 bases line up with TRBD1. The trim removed 2 bases at V and 0 bases at J, leaving 6 bases unmatched. The germline V gene has CDR1 MGHDK and CDR2 SYGVNS. CDR3 length: 16 residues. This CDR3 is CASSEAQGASSYEQYF. For the CDR3, the DNA is TGTGCCAGCAGTGAAGCCCAGGGGGCAAGCTCCTACGAGCAGTACTTC.

In nucleotides, the CDR3 is TGTGCCAGCAGTTACGGAAGTGGATATGGCTACACCTTC. This encodes CASSYGSGYGYTF. The chain joins TRBV6-5 to TRBJ1-2; D unclear. CDR1 MNHEY and CDR2 SVGAGI come from the germline V gene. V gave up 2 bases and J gave up 5 bases, with 9 bases separating them. The CDR3 is 13 amino acids.

In this sample, this clone turned up once. The chain uses TRBV10-3 and TRBJ1-1; TRBD1 is a possible D gene (6 bases). The length of the CDR3 is 15 residues. V lost 4 bases and J 1 base, leaving 13 bases between the germline ends. Germline loops: CDR1 ENHRY, CDR2 SYGVKD. CDR3 in amino acids: CAISGGGTGNTEAFF. In DNA, the CDR3 is TGTGCCATCAGTGGGGGGGGCACGGGGAACACTGAAGCTTTCTTT.

This clone was counted a single time. The chain recombines TRBV19 with TRBJ2-3; 10 bases are shared with TRBD1. Germline lookup yields CDR1 LNHDA and CDR2 SQIVND (reference sequence). The CDR3 consists of 17 residues. V shed 3 bases, J shed 0 bases, and the junction held 6 bases outside the gene matches. CDR3 bases: TGTGCCAGTAGTATGAGGGGGACAGGGGCGAGCACAGATACGCAGTATTTT. Translated: CASSMRGTGASTDTQYF.

The CDR3 nucleotides read TGTGCCAGCAGCTTAGAGGGTGGGCCCCAAGAGACCCAGTACTTC. It translates to CASSLEGGPQETQYF. The genes are TRBV11-2 and TRBJ2-5; no clear D gene. Looked up from germline, CDR1 is SGHAT and CDR2 is FQNNGV. The CDR3 is 15 amino acids. V gave up 0 bases and J gave up 1 base, with 9 bases separating them.

The V and J genes are TRBV2 and TRBJ1-2; 8 positions match TRBD1. V lost 4 bases to trimming and J lost 3 bases; unmatched junction nucleotides: 4. The CDR3 is 14 amino acids. CDR1 and CDR2 (germline): SNHLY, FYNNEI. The CDR3 reads CASSGTGIYYGYTF. The CDR3 nucleotides read TGTGCCAGCAGTGGGACAGGGATATACTATGGCTACACCTTC.

The chain employs TRBV19 and TRBJ2-1; D is ambiguous. The CDR3 has 15 residues. Between the trimmed V and J ends, which lost 10 bases and 0 bases, there was a span of 16 bases. Germline V CDR1 and CDR2: LNHDA, SQIVND (reference sequence). In nucleotides, the CDR3 is TGTGCCACCGAAGACGCCTTGAGCTCCTACAATGAGCAGTTCTTC. As protein: CATEDALSSYNEQFF.